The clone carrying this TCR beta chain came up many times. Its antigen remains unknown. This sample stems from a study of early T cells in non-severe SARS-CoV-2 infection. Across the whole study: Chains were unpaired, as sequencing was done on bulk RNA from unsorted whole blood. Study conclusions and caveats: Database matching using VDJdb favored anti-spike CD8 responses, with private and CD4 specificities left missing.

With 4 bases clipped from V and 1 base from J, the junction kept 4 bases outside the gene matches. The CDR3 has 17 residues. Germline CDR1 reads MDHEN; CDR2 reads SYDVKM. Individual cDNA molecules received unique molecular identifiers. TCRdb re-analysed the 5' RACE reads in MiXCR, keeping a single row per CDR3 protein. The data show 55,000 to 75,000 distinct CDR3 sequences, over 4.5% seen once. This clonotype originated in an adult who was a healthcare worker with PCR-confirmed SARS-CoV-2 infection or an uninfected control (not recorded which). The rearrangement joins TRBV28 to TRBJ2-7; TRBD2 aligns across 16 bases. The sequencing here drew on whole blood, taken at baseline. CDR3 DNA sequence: TGTGCCAGCAGTTCGGGACTAGCGGGAGGGCGTTCCTACGAGCAGTACTTC. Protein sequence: CASSSGLAGGRSYEQYF.